Listed below are T cell receptor beta chains from one sample, sequenced in a study of T-cell memory formation after mild COVID-19. From the 5' RACE reads, TCRdb called clonotypes with MiXCR, one entry per CDR3 protein. The repertoire consists of around 310,000 distinct CDR3 sequences, with about a sixth occurring once and the leading ten covering about 22%. The sample taken for sequencing was PBMCs or a T cell subset sorted from them (not recorded which). The receptor set was obtained from a man younger than 35 who had mild COVID-19 (a few samples of this study predate the infection). Cell type and time point are not known. Both conserved end residues are part of each CDR3. D genes are given only for firm matches. Not all rows give a size; the values are once, few, many and, for expanded clones, a class.

-	TRBV2	18	TRBJ1-5	-	TGTGCCAGCAGTGGACGCCCCCCGGGGTCTTATAGCAATCAGCCCCAGCATTTT	CASSGRPPGSYSNQPQHF
-	TRBV4-3	14	TRBJ1-2	many	TGCGCCAGCAGCCAAGAATGGGGGTGGAAGGGCTACACCTTC	CASSQEWGWKGYTF
TRBD1	TRBV12-3/TRBV12-4	13	TRBJ1-2	-	TGTGCCAGCAAGACAGGGACGACCTATGGCTACACCTTC	CASKTGTTYGYTF
-	TRBV27	15	TRBJ2-7	many	TGTGCCAGCAGTTTGTCTAACCCCAGGGCAGGCGAGCAGTACTTC	CASSLSNPRAGEQYF
-	TRBV2	15	TRBJ2-4	few	TGTGCCAGCAGTGAAGCGGAGGGGGCCAAAAACATTCAGTACTTC	CASSEAEGAKNIQYF
-	TRBV12-3/TRBV12-4	13	TRBJ1-1	-	TGTGCCAGCAGTTTAGGTCCGAGGACTGAAGCTTTCTTT	CASSLGPRTEAFF
TRBD2	TRBV7-9	13	TRBJ2-1	many	TGTGCCAGCAGCGCGGGGGGGCCCCATGAGCAGTTCTTC	CASSAGGPHEQFF
-	TRBV7-9	14	TRBJ1-2	few	TGTGCCAGCAGCTTAGGGCGTTTGAGTGGAGGCTACACCTTC	CASSLGRLSGGYTF
-	TRBV4-2	14	TRBJ2-7	-	TGTGCCAGCAGCCAAGATACAGGCTCCTACGAGCAGTACTTC	CASSQDTGSYEQYF
-	TRBV5-6	15	TRBJ2-1	few	TGTGCCAGCAGCTTGGCCGGGGCCCCCTACAATGAGCAGTTCTTC	CASSLAGAPYNEQFF
-	TRBV5-5	14	TRBJ2-5	few	TGTGCCAGCAGCCACCCCGGGACTTCAGAGACCCAGTACTTC	CASSHPGTSETQYF
-	TRBV6-6	17	TRBJ1-1	few	TGTGCCAGCAGCGCCCGTCGGAATTCGAGAGCCGGGGCTGAAGCTTTCTTT	CASSARRNSRAGAEAFF
-	TRBV18	14	TRBJ2-1	few	TGTGCCAGCTCACCAGGGTGGGGATACAATGAGCAGTTCTTC	CASSPGWGYNEQFF
-	TRBV6-5	11	TRBJ2-4	many	TGTGCCAGCAGCCGAGGGACCGTGGCATACTTC	CASSRGTVAYF
-	TRBV5-4	15	TRBJ1-1	-	TGTGCCAGCAGCTTGGACCCCGGCGTGAACACTGAAGCTTTCTTT	CASSLDPGVNTEAFF
TRBD1	TRBV7-2	15	TRBJ2-5	-	TGTGCCAGCAGCTCGAATGGGGGACAGGGGGAGACCCAGTACTTC	CASSSNGGQGETQYF
TRBD2	TRBV12-3/TRBV12-4	13	TRBJ2-3	-	TGTGCCAGCATGACTAGCGGTACAGATACGCAGTATTTT	CASMTSGTDTQYF
-	TRBV28	11	TRBJ2-1	-	TGTGCCAGCAGCCTAGTGGCTGAGCAGTTCTTC	CASSLVAEQFF
TRBD1	TRBV4-1	17	TRBJ2-3	many	TGCGCCAGCAGCCTTATGGGGCGGGACAGGTACCCAGATACGCAGTATTTT	CASSLMGRDRYPDTQYF
-	TRBV6-2/TRBV6-3	14	TRBJ2-1	-	TGTGCCAGCAGTCCCCGGGACACTCACAATGAGCAGTTCTTC	CASSPRDTHNEQFF
TRBD1	TRBV3-1	14	TRBJ2-7	many	TGTGCCAGCAGCTACTGGACAGGATCCTACGAGCAGTACTTC	CASSYWTGSYEQYF
TRBD1	TRBV7-2	11	TRBJ1-2	-	TGTGCCACAGGGGGGAACTATGGCTACACCTTC	CATGGNYGYTF
TRBD1	TRBV28	16	TRBJ2-1	few	TGTGCCAGCATAAACCCCCCGGACAGGGGGAAGAATGAGCAGTTCTTC	CASINPPDRGKNEQFF
-	TRBV4-3	15	TRBJ2-5	-	TGCGCCAGCAGCCAAGTAGGCAGCTACCAAGAGACCCAGTACTTC	CASSQVGSYQETQYF
-	TRBV5-1	14	TRBJ2-2	-	TGCGCCAGCAGCCTCCCACCCGAGGCCGGGGAGCTGTTTTTT	CASSLPPEAGELFF
-	TRBV20-1	16	TRBJ1-6	few	TGCAGTGCTAGAGATCTCAGCAGCTCCTATAATTCACCCCTCCACTTT	CSARDLSSSYNSPLHF
-	TRBV6-2/TRBV6-3	13	TRBJ2-3	few	TGTGCCAGCAGTTCGGAGCTAGCGGATACGCAGTATTTT	CASSSELADTQYF
-	TRBV28	13	TRBJ2-5	-	TGTGCCAGCCTCGTCCCGGGACAAGAGACCCAGTACTTC	CASLVPGQETQYF
TRBD1	TRBV4-1	15	TRBJ1-5	few	TGCGCCAGCAGTACGGACAGGGGGGTCGGTCAGCCCCAGCATTTT	CASSTDRGVGQPQHF
TRBD1	TRBV5-1	13	TRBJ1-4	-	TGCGCCAGCAGCTTAACAGGGGATGAAAAACTGTTTTTT	CASSLTGDEKLFF
-	TRBV27	15	TRBJ1-6	-	TGTGCCAGCAGTTTATCGACATTTCCGAATTCACCCCTCCACTTT	CASSLSTFPNSPLHF
TRBD2	TRBV6-6	18	TRBJ2-7	few	TGTGCCAGCAGTTACTTCTTACTAGCGGGGGCCGAGTCCTACGAGCAGTACTTC	CASSYFLLAGAESYEQYF
TRBD2	TRBV5-1	15	TRBJ2-3	many	TGCGCCAGCATCGGACTAGCGGGGGGCACAGATACGCAGTATTTT	CASIGLAGGTDTQYF
-	TRBV27	14	TRBJ1-1	-	TGTGCCAGCAGTTTGGGGGGAGGGGTATTTGAAGCTTTCTTT	CASSLGGGVFEAFF
-	TRBV4-1	15	TRBJ1-1	few	TGCGCCAGCAGCCACTTACAGGCGACCAACACTGAAGCTTTCTTT	CASSHLQATNTEAFF
-	TRBV5-1	13	TRBJ2-1	-	TGCGCCAGCAGCTCCGGGACTCTCAATGAGCAGTTCTTC	CASSSGTLNEQFF
-	TRBV4-3	16	TRBJ2-1	-	TGCGCCAGCAGCCAACCCCCGGGGTGGGGGGTGAATGAGCAGTTCTTC	CASSQPPGWGVNEQFF
-	TRBV21-1	17	TRBJ1-2	many	TGTGCCAGCAGCGACAGGGAGGGGCGGGCTTGGCTTCAGGGCTACACCTTC	CASSDREGRAWLQGYTF
-	TRBV24-1	16	TRBJ1-4	-	TGTGCCACCAGTGATTCGCGGGCAGCAACTAATGAAAAACTGTTTTTT	CATSDSRAATNEKLFF
TRBD1	TRBV9	17	TRBJ1-1	-	TGTGCCAGCAGCGTAGCGTCAAGGACAGGGGAGGAAACTGAAGCTTTCTTT	CASSVASRTGEETEAFF
-	TRBV4-3	14	TRBJ1-1	many	TGCGCCAGCAGCCAAGACGGGGGAAACACTGAAGCTTTCTTT	CASSQDGGNTEAFF
TRBD2	TRBV7-8	13	TRBJ2-7	many	TGTGCCAGCAGCGTCGGGGGGGCCCTCGAGCAGTACTTC	CASSVGGALEQYF
TRBD2	TRBV15	17	TRBJ2-1	-	TGTGCCACCAGCAGAACGGGGGGAACTAGCTCCTACAATGAGCAGTTCTTC	CATSRTGGTSSYNEQFF
-	TRBV18	16	TRBJ2-3	many	TGTGCCAGCTCACCAATCGGTCAGACTAGCACAGATACGCAGTATTTT	CASSPIGQTSTDTQYF
TRBD2	TRBV20-1	15	TRBJ2-1	-	TGCAGTGCTAGAGATGGGCGGGGGTTATACAATGAGCAGTTCTTC	CSARDGRGLYNEQFF
-	TRBV7-2	14	TRBJ2-3	-	TGTGCCAGCAGCCTAAACCCCTACGCAGATACGCAGTATTTT	CASSLNPYADTQYF
-	TRBV11-1	15	TRBJ2-7	few	TGTGCCAGCAGCTTAGGGGCCATGAGCATCCGCGAGCAGTACTTC	CASSLGAMSIREQYF
-	TRBV4-3	16	TRBJ2-7	few	TGCGCCAGCAGCCAAGGAAGCGGCGGCACCCTTTATGAGCAGTACTTC	CASSQGSGGTLYEQYF
-	TRBV20-1	17	TRBJ2-3	many	TGCAGTGCTAGAGGGCGCCTTGCGACAGCTTTGGCAGATACGCAGTATTTT	CSARGRLATALADTQYF
-	TRBV19	13	TRBJ2-1	many	TGTGCCAGTAGTATCGGACCGAGGGGTGAGCAGTTCTTC	CASSIGPRGEQFF
TRBD2	TRBV12-3/TRBV12-4	15	TRBJ2-5	-	TGTGCCAGCAGCCGACTAGCGGGGGGGTTAGAGACCCAGTACTTC	CASSRLAGGLETQYF
-	TRBV7-2	15	TRBJ1-3	-	TGTGCCAGCAGCTTAGACCGGGGGGCGGAAAACACCATATATTTT	CASSLDRGAENTIYF
-	TRBV7-9	17	TRBJ2-2	-	TGTGCCAGCAGCTTGGGTGACCCAGCCCCTTACACCGGGGAGCTGTTTTTT	CASSLGDPAPYTGELFF
-	TRBV4-3	15	TRBJ1-1	-	TGCGCCAGCAGCCAAGATAAGAGAGTGAACACTGAAGCTTTCTTT	CASSQDKRVNTEAFF
-	TRBV12-3/TRBV12-4	14	TRBJ2-3	many	TGTGCCAGTACGAGGCAGGGTAGCACAGATACGCAGTATTTT	CASTRQGSTDTQYF
-	TRBV19	15	TRBJ1-5	-	TGTGCCAGTAGCCCCGCCCGGACAGTGGGTCAGCCCCAGCATTTT	CASSPARTVGQPQHF
-	TRBV7-6	14	TRBJ2-7	many	TGTGCCAGCAGCCCGGTAGCCCGTTCCTACGAGCAGTACTTC	CASSPVARSYEQYF